These 8 T cell receptor beta chains share one sample of origin, sequenced in a study of T cell responses to AZD1222 COVID-19 vaccine. Clones were sequenced by immunoSEQ multiplex PCR, and TCRdb holds only the in-frame ones, with some missing. The table includes 150,000 to 200,000 clones, less than 95% detected once. Here the sequenced sample was peripheral blood, taken on day 0 of AZD1222 vaccination. The receptors were gathered from an adult in good health.

This clone showed up just a few times. The gene calls are TRBV9 and TRBJ1-1; D might be TRBD1 (6 bases). Deletions cut 0 bases from V and 4 bases from J, with 13 bases between. The CDR3 has 15 amino acids. The germline V gene encodes CDR1 SGDLS and CDR2 YYNGEE. The CDR3 is CASSVDPGAVTEAFF. The CDR3 nucleotides are TGTGCCAGCAGCGTAGATCCGGGGGCGGTCACTGAAGCTTTCTTT.

The rearrangement uses TRBV7-2 and TRBJ1-3, with unresolved D. Germline CDR1 is SGHTA and CDR2 is FQGNSA. The CDR3 sequence is 14 residues long. V lost 1 base and J 3 bases, leaving 7 bases between the germline ends. The CDR3 DNA is TGTGCCAGCAGCTTAGTGGGGTTTGGAAACACCATATATTTT. Its translation is CASSLVGFGNTIYF.

V usage is TRBV6-5 and J usage is TRBJ1-2; D is unresolved. The germline V gene encodes CDR1 MNHEY and CDR2 SVGAGI. The CDR3 extends over 15 amino acids. Trimming pared 0 bases from V and 5 bases from J, leaving 13 bases between. The CDR3 loop is CASSYSLDGLYGYTF. The CDR3 DNA follows: TGTGCCAGCAGTTACTCCTTAGACGGACTTTATGGCTACACCTTC.

Notes on this clone: At one end, the junction sequence differs from germline, possibly due to a read error. The J gene is TRBJ2-5, the V gene TRBV7-7; D remains ambiguous. Germline assignment: CDR1 SSHAT and CDR2 FNYEAQ (reference sequence). This CDR3 region has 15 residues. CDR3 region: CASSLSADPRETQYF. The CDR3 DNA reads TGTGCTAGCAGCTTATCCGCGGACCCCAGGGAGACCCAGTACTTC. Based on the CDR3 plus reference TRBV7-7 and TRBJ2-5, the full variable domain is GAGVSQSPRYKVTKRGQDVTLRCDPISSHATLYWYQQALGQGPEFLTYFNYEAQPDKSGLPSDRFSAERPEGSISTLTIQRTEQRDSAMYRCASSLSADPRETQYFGPGTRLLVL.

The V and J genes are TRBV30 and TRBJ2-1, with TRBD2 identical over 14 bases. The CDR3 is 16 residues long. V lost 1 base, J lost 9 bases, and 8 bases stayed unmatched. The germline gives CDR1 GTSNPN, CDR2 SVGIG (reference sequence). The CDR3: CAWSGVGLAGEGEQFF. CDR3 in DNA: TGTGCCTGGAGTGGTGTGGGACTAGCGGGGGAGGGTGAGCAGTTCTTC.

The CDR3 spells CASSAGGRDYGYTF. The CDR3 nucleotides read TGTGCCAGCTCAGCAGGGGGCCGGGACTATGGCTACACCTTC. This rearrangement joins TRBV18 to TRBJ1-2; 8 bases agree with TRBD1. This CDR3 contains 14 residues. V lost 5 bases, J lost 3 bases, and 5 bases stayed unmatched. Germline V CDR1 and CDR2: KGHSH, LQKENI.

J is TRBJ1-4 and V is TRBV30; no firm D call. Trimming pared 5 bases from V and 8 bases from J, leaving 6 bases between. Germline lookup yields CDR1 GTSNPN and CDR2 SVGIG (reference sequence). The CDR3 runs 10 residues. CDR3 sequence (DNA): TGTGCCTGGCAAAAAGAAAAACTGTTTTTT. It is translated as CAWQKEKLFF.

This rearrangement joins TRBV18 to TRBJ2-7, with a weak D call TRBD1 (6 bases). V was clipped by 4 bases and J by 3 bases, with 19 bases between them. The CDR3 has 16 residues. Looked up from germline, CDR1 is KGHSH and CDR2 is LQKENI. The CDR3: CASSQRRPGHLYEQYF. The CDR3 DNA is TGTGCCAGCTCACAGCGGAGACCGGGACATCTCTACGAGCAGTACTTC.